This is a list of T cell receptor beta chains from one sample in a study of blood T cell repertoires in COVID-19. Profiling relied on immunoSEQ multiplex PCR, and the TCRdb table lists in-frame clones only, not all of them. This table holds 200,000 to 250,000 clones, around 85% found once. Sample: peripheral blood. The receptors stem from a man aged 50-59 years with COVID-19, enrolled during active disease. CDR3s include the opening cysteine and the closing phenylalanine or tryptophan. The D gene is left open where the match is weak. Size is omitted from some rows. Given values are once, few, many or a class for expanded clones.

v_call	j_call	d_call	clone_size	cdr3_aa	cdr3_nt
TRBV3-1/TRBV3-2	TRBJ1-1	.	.	CASSLRTRGSTEAFF	TGTGCCAGCAGCCTCCGAACCAGAGGGAGCACTGAAGCTTTCTTT
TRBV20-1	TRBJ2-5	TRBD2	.	CSASPTSGVQETQYF	TGCAGTGCTAGTCCGACTAGCGGGGTCCAAGAGACCCAGTACTTC
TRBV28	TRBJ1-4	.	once	CASSGHGGGAEKLFF	TGTGCCAGCAGTGGGCACGGGGGGGGAGCGGAAAAACTGTTTTTT
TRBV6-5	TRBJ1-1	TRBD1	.	CASSYSRDSMNTEAFF	TGTGCCAGCAGTTATTCCCGGGACAGTATGAACACTGAAGCTTTCTTT
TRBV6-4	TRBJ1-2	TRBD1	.	CASAPGQGAGGYTF	TGTGCCAGCGCCCCTGGACAGGGGGCGGGCGGCTACACCTTC
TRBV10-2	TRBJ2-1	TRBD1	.	CASSETGQPYNEQFF	TGCGCCAGCAGTGAGACGGGACAGCCCTACAATGAGCAGTTCTTC
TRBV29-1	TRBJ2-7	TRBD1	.	CSVAGDRVVGGQYF	TGCAGCGTTGCCGGGGACAGGGTTGTAGGAGGGCAGTACTTC
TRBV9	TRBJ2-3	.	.	CASSVGGLAVGTDTQYF	TGTGCCAGCAGCGTAGGAGGTCTAGCTGTGGGCACAGATACGCAGTATTTT
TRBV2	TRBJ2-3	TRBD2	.	CASSALPDLRLAGGWTDTQYF	TGTGCCAGCAGTGCCTTGCCCGACTTGAGACTAGCGGGGGGGTGGACAGATACGCAGTATTTT
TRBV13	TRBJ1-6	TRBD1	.	CASSLRRTGLKDSPLHF	TGTGCCAGCAGCTTACGGAGGACAGGTCTAAAGGATTCACCCCTCCACTTT
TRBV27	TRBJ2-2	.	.	CASTNPGSNTGELFF	TGTGCCAGCACCAATCCCGGGTCGAACACCGGGGAGCTGTTTTTT
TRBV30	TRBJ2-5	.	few	CAWSRQETQYF	TGTGCCTGGAGCAGGCAAGAGACCCAGTACTTC
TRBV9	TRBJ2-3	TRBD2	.	CASSVDGRAGADTQYF	TGTGCCAGCAGCGTAGACGGGAGGGCAGGGGCAGATACGCAGTATTTT
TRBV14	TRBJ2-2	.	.	CASSPGVGGELFF	TGTGCCAGCAGCCCAGGGGTTGGCGGGGAGCTGTTTTTT
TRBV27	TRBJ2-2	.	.	CASSSEGYTGELFF	TGTGCCAGCAGTTCGGAGGGTTACACCGGGGAGCTGTTTTTT
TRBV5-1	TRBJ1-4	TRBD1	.	CASSTDRGGGEKLFF	TGCGCCAGCAGCACAGACAGGGGAGGCGGTGAAAAACTGTTTTTT
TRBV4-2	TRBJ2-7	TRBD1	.	CASSQGQGIYEQYF	TGTGCCAGCAGCCAGGGACAGGGTATCTACGAGCAGTACTTC
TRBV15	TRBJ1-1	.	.	CATSRETGEKAFF	TGTGCCACCAGCAGAGAAACAGGTGAAAAAGCTTTCTTT
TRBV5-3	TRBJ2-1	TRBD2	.	CARSVRLAGIPSPYNEQFF	TGTGCCAGAAGCGTTAGACTAGCGGGGATCCCTAGTCCCTACAATGAGCAGTTCTTC
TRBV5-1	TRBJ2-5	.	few	CASSLDGTQYF	TGCGCCAGCAGCTTGGACGGGACCCAGTACTTC
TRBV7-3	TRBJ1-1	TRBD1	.	CASSLAEDRGDTEAFF	TGTGCCAGCAGCTTAGCGGAGGACAGGGGGGACACTGAAGCTTTCTTT
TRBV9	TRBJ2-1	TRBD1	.	CASSGLDRGREQFF	TGTGCCAGCAGCGGCCTTGATAGGGGGCGGGAGCAGTTCTTC
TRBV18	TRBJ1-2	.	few	CASSPGSDYGYTF	TGTGCCAGCTCACCAGGGAGTGACTATGGCTACACCTTC
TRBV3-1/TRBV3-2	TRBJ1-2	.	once	CASSQEPPNGYTF	TGTGCCAGCAGCCAAGAACCCCCTAATGGCTACACCTTC
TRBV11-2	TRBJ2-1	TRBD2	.	CASSLVRLAGVNEQFF	TGTGCCAGCAGCTTAGTGAGGCTAGCGGGGGTTAATGAGCAGTTCTTC
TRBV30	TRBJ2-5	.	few	CAWSVVSGLQGTQYF	TGTGCCTGGAGTGTGGTTTCTGGACTCCAAGGGACCCAGTACTTC
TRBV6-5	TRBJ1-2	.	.	CASSYTGGTKGGYTF	TGTGCCAGCAGTTACACCGGCGGGACGAAGGGTGGCTACACCTTC
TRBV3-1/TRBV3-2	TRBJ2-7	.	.	CASSQLTPYEQYF	TGTGCCAGCAGCCAGTTGACACCCTACGAGCAGTACTTC
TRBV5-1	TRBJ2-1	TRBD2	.	CASSTTSGGSLYNEQFF	TGCGCCAGCAGCACCACTAGCGGGGGGTCACTATACAATGAGCAGTTCTTC
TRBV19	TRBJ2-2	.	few	CASRRQVSAATGELFF	TGTGCCAGTAGACGACAGGTGTCAGCCGCCACCGGGGAGCTGTTTTTT
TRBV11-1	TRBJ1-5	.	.	CASSLDSAGPQHF	TGTGCCAGCAGCTTGGACAGCGCGGGGCCCCAGCATTTT
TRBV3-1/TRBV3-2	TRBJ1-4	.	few	CASSQSANRATNEKLFF	TGTGCCAGCAGCCAATCGGCGAACAGGGCGACTAATGAAAAACTGTTTTTT
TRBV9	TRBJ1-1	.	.	CASSLSDRIVTEAFF	TGTGCCAGCAGCCTTAGTGACAGGATTGTCACTGAAGCTTTCTTT
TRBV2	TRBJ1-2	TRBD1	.	CASRLGTGGHGYTF	TGTGCCAGCAGGCTGGGGACAGGGGGCCATGGCTACACCTTC
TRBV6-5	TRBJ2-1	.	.	CASSRQGSYNEQFF	TGTGCCAGCAGTCGGCAGGGCTCCTACAATGAGCAGTTCTTC
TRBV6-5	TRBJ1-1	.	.	CASSIREVQSRVF	TGTGCCAGCAGTATCCGGGAAGTGCAATCGCGGGTCTTT
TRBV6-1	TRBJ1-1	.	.	CASSERGYTEAFF	TGTGCCAGCAGTGAACGGGGTTACACTGAAGCTTTCTTT
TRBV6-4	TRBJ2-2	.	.	CASSVEGATGELFF	TGTGCCAGCAGTGTGGAGGGGGCCACCGGGGAGCTGTTTTTT
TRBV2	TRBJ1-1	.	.	CASSERQAYTEAFF	TGTGCCAGCAGTGAACGACAGGCGTACACTGAAGCTTTCTTT
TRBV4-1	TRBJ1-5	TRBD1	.	CASSQGEGRGFGFGQPQHF	TGCGCCAGCAGCCAAGGTGAGGGCAGGGGGTTCGGGTTCGGTCAGCCCCAGCATTTT
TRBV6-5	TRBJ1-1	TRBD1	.	CASGIRQGGNTEAFF	TGTGCCAGCGGAATCAGACAGGGGGGGAACACTGAAGCTTTCTTT
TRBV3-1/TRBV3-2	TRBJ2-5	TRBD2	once	CASSLPLAGVQETQYF	TGTGCCAGCAGCCTTCCTTTAGCGGGGGTCCAAGAGACCCAGTACTTC
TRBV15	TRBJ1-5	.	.	CATSREQGSQPQHF	TGTGCCACCAGCAGAGAACAGGGTTCCCAGCCCCAGCATTTT
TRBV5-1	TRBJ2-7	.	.	CASSNSGVFEQYF	TGCGCCAGCAGCAATTCCGGGGTTTTCGAGCAGTACTTC
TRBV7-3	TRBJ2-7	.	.	CASSVGTGGSYEQYF	TGTGCCAGCAGCGTCGGGACTGGGGGTAGCTACGAGCAGTACTTC
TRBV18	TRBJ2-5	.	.	CASSPPVAETQYF	TGTGCCAGCTCACCACCGGTGGCAGAGACCCAGTACTTC
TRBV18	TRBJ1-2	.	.	CASSPIGGRNYGYTF	TGTGCCAGCTCACCAATAGGGGGAAGAAACTATGGCTACACCTTC
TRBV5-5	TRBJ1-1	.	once	CASSWGGTAEAFF	TGTGCCAGCAGCTGGGGAGGGACCGCTGAAGCTTTCTTT
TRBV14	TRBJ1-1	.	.	CASSAQQGTEAFF	TGTGCCAGCAGCGCCCAACAGGGAACTGAAGCTTTCTTT
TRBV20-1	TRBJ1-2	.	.	CIGREHYGYTF	TGCATCGGCAGGGAACACTATGGCTACACCTTC
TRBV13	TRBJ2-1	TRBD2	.	CASSLGGAGGTYNEQFF	TGTGCCAGCAGCTTAGGCGGAGCGGGGGGCACCTACAATGAGCAGTTCTTC
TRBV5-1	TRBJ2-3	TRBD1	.	CASSLGQGNTDTQYF	TGCGCCAGCAGCTTGGGACAGGGGAACACAGATACGCAGTATTTT
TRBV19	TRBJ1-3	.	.	CASSISSSGNTIYF	TGTGCCAGTAGTATATCCTCCTCTGGAAACACCATATATTTT
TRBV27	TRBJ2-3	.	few	CASSSRPRRDTQYF	TGTGCCAGCAGTTCTCGGCCAAGGAGGGATACGCAGTATTTT
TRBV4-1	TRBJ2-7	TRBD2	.	CASSQAGGGSYEQYF	TGCGCCAGCAGCCAAGCGGGCGGGGGTTCCTACGAGCAGTACTTC